This T cell receptor (beta chain) was sequenced for a study of blood T cell repertoires in COVID-19. Only in-frame clones appear in the TCRdb table, and some are missing; sequencing was by immunoSEQ multiplex PCR. The sample shows some 400,000 clones, around 90% of them seen only once. The CDR3 spans 16 residues. Germline lookup yields CDR1 LGHNA and CDR2 YSLEER. Deletions cut 0 bases from V and 1 base from J, with 12 bases between. The TCR sequence derives from a man aged 18 to 29 with active or convalescent COVID-19. Material: peripheral blood. This chain joins TRBV4-3 and TRBJ1-2; possible D gene TRBD1, 5 bases. CDR3 sequence (DNA): TGCGCCAGCAGCCAAGACCGGGACTTACGTAACTATGGCTACACCTTC. Protein: CASSQDRDLRNYGYTF.